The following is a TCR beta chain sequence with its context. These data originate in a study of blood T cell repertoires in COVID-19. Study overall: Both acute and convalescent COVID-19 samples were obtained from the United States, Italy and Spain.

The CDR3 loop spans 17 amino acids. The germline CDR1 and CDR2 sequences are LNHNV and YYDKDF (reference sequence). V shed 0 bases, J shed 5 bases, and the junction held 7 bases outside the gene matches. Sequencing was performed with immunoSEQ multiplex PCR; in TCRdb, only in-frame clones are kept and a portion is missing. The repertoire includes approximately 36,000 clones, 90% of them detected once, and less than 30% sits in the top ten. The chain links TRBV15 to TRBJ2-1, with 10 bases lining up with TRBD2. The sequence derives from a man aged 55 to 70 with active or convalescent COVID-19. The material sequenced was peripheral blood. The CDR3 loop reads CATSRDRLSGRNNEQFF. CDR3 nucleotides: TGTGCCACCAGCAGAGATCGGCTTAGCGGGAGGAACAATGAGCAGTTCTTC. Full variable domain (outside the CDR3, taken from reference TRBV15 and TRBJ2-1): DAMVIQNPRYQVTQFGKPVTLSCSQTLNHNVMYWYQQKSSQAPKLLFHYYDKDFNNEADTPDNFQSRRPNTSFCFLDIRSPGLGDTAMYLCATSRDRLSGRNNEQFFGPGTRLTVL.